What follows describes a single T cell receptor beta chain. What it recognizes is unknown. V shed 4 bases and J 3 bases; nucleotides not matched to a gene: 4. The V gene's germline CDR1 is SGHTA and CDR2 FQGNSA. This CDR3 has 14 amino acids. These data come from a study of T cells after yellow fever vaccination. The study, taken as a whole, reports: Secondary responses were weaker yet peaked faster, day 5 versus 15. Only a small proportion of the clonotypes turned up in both the CD4 and the CD8 compartments, likely arising from convergent recombination. Clones from primary vaccination mostly reappeared after the booster (around 96% CD4, approximately 91% CD8).

TCRdb passed the 5' RACE reads through MiXCR, listing each CDR3 protein once. The table has about 75,000 distinct CDR3 sequences, approximately 7.3% seen once. The receptor's source is a man between 18 and 29 years old who received the YFV17D yellow fever vaccine. Specimen: CD8+ T cells sorted from PBMCs, collected roughly 10 days after the first yellow fever vaccination. The rearrangement joins TRBV7-2 to TRBJ1-1; 8 bases align to TRBD1. The CDR3 nucleotides are TGTGCCAGCAGCTATGGACAGGGACACACTGAAGCTTTCTTT. This encodes CASSYGQGHTEAFF.